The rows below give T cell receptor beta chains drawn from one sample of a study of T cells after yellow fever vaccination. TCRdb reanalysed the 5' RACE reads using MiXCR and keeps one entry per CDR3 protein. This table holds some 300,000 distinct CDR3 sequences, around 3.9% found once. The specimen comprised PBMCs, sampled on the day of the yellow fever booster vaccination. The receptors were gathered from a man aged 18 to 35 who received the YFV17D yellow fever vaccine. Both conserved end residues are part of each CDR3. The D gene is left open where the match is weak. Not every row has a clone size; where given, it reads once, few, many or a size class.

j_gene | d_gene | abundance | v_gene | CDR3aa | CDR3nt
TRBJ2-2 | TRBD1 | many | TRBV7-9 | CASSSGTGVMGARKPHTGELFF | TGTGCCAGCAGCTCCGGGACAGGGGTTATGGGGGCACGCAAACCCCACACCGGGGAGCTGTTTTTT
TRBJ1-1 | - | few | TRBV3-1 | CASSQEGGVGTFF | TGTGCCAGCAGCCAAGAGGGGGGGGTTGGGACTTTCTTT
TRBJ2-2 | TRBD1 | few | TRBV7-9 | CASSPWDRGHTGELFF | TGTGCCAGCAGCCCCTGGGACAGGGGGCACACCGGGGAGCTGTTTTTT
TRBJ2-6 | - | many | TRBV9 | CASSVEAGSGANVLTF | TGTGCCAGCAGCGTAGAGGCAGGCTCTGGGGCCAACGTCCTGACTTTC
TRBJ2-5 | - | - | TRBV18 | CASSPTDQETQYF | TGTGCCAGCTCACCGACAGACCAAGAGACCCAGTACTTC
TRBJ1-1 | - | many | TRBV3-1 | CASSRGGDTEAFF | TGTGCCAGCAGCCGGGGCGGGGACACTGAAGCTTTCTTT
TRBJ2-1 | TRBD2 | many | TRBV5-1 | CASSLENGGEQFF | TGCGCCAGCAGCTTAGAAAACGGGGGGGAGCAGTTCTTC
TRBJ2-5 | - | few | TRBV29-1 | CSVVKENQETQYF | TGCAGCGTTGTTAAGGAGAACCAAGAGACCCAGTACTTC
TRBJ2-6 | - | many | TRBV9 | CASSVAPSGANVLTF | TGTGCCAGCAGCGTAGCCCCCTCTGGGGCCAACGTCCTGACTTTC
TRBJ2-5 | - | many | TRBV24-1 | CATEGGSETQYF | TGTGCCACCGAGGGGGGGTCGGAGACCCAGTACTTC
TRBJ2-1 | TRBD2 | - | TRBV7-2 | CASSPYSGGAYNEQFF | TGTGCCAGCAGTCCATATAGCGGGGGGGCCTACAATGAGCAGTTCTTC
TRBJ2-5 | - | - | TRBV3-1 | CASSPPPRQETQYF | TGTGCCAGCAGCCCCCCCCCAAGACAAGAGACCCAGTACTTC
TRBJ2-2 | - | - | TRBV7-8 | CASSLDLVGELFF | TGTGCCAGCAGCTTAGATTTGGTCGGGGAGCTGTTTTTT
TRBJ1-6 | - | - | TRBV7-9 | CASSTTGDNSPLHF | TGTGCCAGCAGCACAACAGGAGATAATTCACCCCTCCACTTT
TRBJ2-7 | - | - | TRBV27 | CASSFSQGTYEQYF | TGTGCCAGCAGTTTCTCCCAGGGCACCTACGAGCAGTACTTC
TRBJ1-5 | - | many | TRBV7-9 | CASSPLGGQDQPQHF | TGTGCCAGCAGCCCTTTGGGGGGGCAGGATCAGCCCCAGCATTTT
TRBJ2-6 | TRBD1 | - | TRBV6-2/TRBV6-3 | CASSYQRTGGVLHSGANVLTF | TGTGCCAGCAGTTACCAAAGGACAGGGGGCGTACTCCACTCTGGGGCCAACGTCCTGACTTTC
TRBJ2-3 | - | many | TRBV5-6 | CASSPGGFTDTQYF | TGTGCCAGCAGTCCAGGGGGGTTCACAGATACGCAGTATTTT
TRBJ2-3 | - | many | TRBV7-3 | CASSSVTGDTQYF | TGTGCCAGCAGCTCCGTAACTGGAGATACGCAGTATTTT
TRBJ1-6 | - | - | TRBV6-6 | CASSWTDGTGSPLHF | TGTGCCAGCAGTTGGACCGACGGAACCGGTTCACCCCTCCACTTT
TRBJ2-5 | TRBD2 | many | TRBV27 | CASSPGTSGRETQYF | TGTGCCAGCAGTCCCGGGACTAGCGGGAGAGAGACCCAGTACTTC
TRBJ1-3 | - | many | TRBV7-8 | CASSWTSVSGNTIYF | TGTGCCAGCAGCTGGACGTCAGTCTCTGGAAACACCATATATTTT
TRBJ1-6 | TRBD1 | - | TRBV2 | CASRRDRGNSPLHF | TGTGCCAGCCGCCGGGACAGGGGAAATTCACCCCTCCACTTT
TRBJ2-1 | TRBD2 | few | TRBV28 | CASRTRGLAGGPGNEQFF | TGTGCCAGCCGAACCAGAGGACTAGCGGGGGGGCCTGGTAATGAGCAGTTCTTC
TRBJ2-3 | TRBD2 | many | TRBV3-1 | CASSRDYPTDTQYF | TGTGCCAGCAGTCGGGACTACCCCACAGATACGCAGTATTTT
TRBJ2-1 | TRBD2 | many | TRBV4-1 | CASSPRLAGGGEQFF | TGCGCCAGCAGCCCTCGACTAGCGGGGGGGGGTGAGCAGTTCTTC
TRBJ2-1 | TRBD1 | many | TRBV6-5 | CASSYHLGTGGNNEQFF | TGTGCCAGCAGTTACCACCTAGGGACAGGGGGGAATAATGAGCAGTTCTTC
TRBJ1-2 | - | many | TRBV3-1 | CASSQGPGPAYGYTF | TGTGCCAGCAGCCAAGGCCCAGGACCTGCTTATGGCTACACCTTC
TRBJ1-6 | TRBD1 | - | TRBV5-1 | CASRSDREGSPLHF | TGCGCCAGCAGGTCGGACAGGGAAGGTTCACCCCTCCACTTT
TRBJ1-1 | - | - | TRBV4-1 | CASSQGPYTEAFF | TGCGCCAGCAGCCAAGGACCTTACACTGAAGCTTTCTTT
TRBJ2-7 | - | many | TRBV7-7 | CASSLLGGGEQYF | TGTGCCAGCAGCTTATTAGGCGGTGGAGAGCAGTACTTC
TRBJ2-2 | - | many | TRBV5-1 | CASSLETPNTGELFF | TGCGCCAGCAGCTTGGAGACACCGAACACCGGGGAGCTGTTTTTT
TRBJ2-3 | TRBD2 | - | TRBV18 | CASSPNPAGGGDTQYF | TGTGCCAGCTCACCAAACCCAGCGGGCGGGGGAGATACGCAGTATTTT
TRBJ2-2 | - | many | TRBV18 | CASSPGQNTGELFF | TGTGCCAGCAGTCCGGGACAGAACACCGGGGAGCTGTTTTTT
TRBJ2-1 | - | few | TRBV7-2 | CASSLLKTYNEQFF | TGTGCCAGCAGCTTACTAAAGACCTACAATGAGCAGTTCTTC
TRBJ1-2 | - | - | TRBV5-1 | CASSLAWGAYGYTF | TGCGCCAGCAGCTTGGCGTGGGGAGCCTATGGCTACACCTTC
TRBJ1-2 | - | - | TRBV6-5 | CASSYSGVDYGYTF | TGTGCCAGCAGTTACTCGGGGGTTGACTATGGCTACACCTTC
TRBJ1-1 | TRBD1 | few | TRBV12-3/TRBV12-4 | CASSSTGAPNTEAFF | TGTGCCAGCAGTTCCACAGGGGCGCCGAACACTGAAGCTTTCTTT
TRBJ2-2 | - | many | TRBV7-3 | CASSPRQTGELFF | TGTGCCAGCAGCCCCCGACAGACCGGGGAGCTGTTTTTT
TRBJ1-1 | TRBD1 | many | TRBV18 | CASSQTGGTEAFF | TGTGCCAGCTCACAAACAGGGGGCACTGAAGCTTTCTTT
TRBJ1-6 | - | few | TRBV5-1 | CASSLSRPSYNSPLHF | TGCGCCAGCAGCTTGAGCAGGCCCTCCTATAATTCACCCCTCCACTTT
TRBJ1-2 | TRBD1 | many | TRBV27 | CASSYGQGLGIYGYTF | TGTGCCAGCAGTTATGGACAGGGGCTAGGTATTTATGGCTACACCTTC
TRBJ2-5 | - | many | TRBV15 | CATSGKPGGPQETQYF | TGTGCCACCAGCGGAAAACCTGGAGGTCCCCAAGAGACCCAGTACTTC
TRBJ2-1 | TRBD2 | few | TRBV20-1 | CSAYLAGGPNEQFF | TGCAGTGCTTATCTAGCGGGGGGACCAAATGAGCAGTTCTTC
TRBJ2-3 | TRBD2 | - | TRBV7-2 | CASSSNSGGSADTQYF | TGTGCCAGCAGCTCAAATAGCGGGGGGAGTGCAGATACGCAGTATTTT
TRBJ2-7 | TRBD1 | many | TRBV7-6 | CASSTDRGSSYEQYF | TGTGCCAGCAGCACGGACAGGGGGAGCTCCTACGAGCAGTACTTC
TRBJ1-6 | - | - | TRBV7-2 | CASSFWGAYSSPLHF | TGTGCCAGCAGCTTCTGGGGCGCGTATAGTTCACCCCTCCACTTT
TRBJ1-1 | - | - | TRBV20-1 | CSARTRLGSTMNTEAFF | TGCAGTGCTAGAACCCGTTTGGGGTCGACCATGAACACTGAAGCTTTCTTT
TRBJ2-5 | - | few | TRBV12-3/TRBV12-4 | CASSPDSVRVGETQYF | TGTGCCAGCAGCCCCGATAGTGTTAGGGTTGGGGAGACCCAGTACTTC
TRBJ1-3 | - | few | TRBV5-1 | CASSLDRLGNTIYF | TGCGCCAGCAGCTTGGACCGCCTGGGAAACACCATATATTTT
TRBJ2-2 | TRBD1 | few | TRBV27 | CASSWTGGYIGELFF | TGTGCCAGCAGCTGGACAGGGGGCTATATCGGGGAGCTGTTTTTT
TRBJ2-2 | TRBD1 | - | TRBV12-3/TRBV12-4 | CASSLDRGLITGELFF | TGTGCCAGCAGTTTGGACAGGGGGCTAATCACCGGGGAGCTGTTTTTT
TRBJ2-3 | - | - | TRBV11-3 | CASSLEGRAAYTQYF | TGTGCCAGCAGCTTAGAAGGGAGAGCGGCGTATACGCAGTATTTT
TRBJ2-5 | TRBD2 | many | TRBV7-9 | CASSSAGVQETQYF | TGTGCCAGCAGCTCGGCGGGGGTCCAAGAGACCCAGTACTTC
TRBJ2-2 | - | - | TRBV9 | CASSVGPATSGTGELFF | TGTGCCAGCAGCGTAGGCCCTGCAACATCGGGAACCGGGGAGCTGTTTTTT
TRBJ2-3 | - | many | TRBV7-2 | CASSARTIPDTQYF | TGTGCCAGCAGCGCCCGGACCATTCCAGATACGCAGTATTTT
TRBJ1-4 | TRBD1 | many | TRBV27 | CASSSYRGVDEKLFF | TGTGCCAGCAGTTCCTACAGGGGGGTAGATGAAAAACTGTTTTTT